The text below deals with one TCR beta chain. Its antigen is as yet unknown. This sample was taken from a study of T-cell memory formation after mild COVID-19. Study results and caveats: Confirmation of SARS-CoV-2 specificity was lacking for second-wave clones peaking day 37. Mainly CM and EM harbored the contracting CD4+ clones; mainly EMRA harbored the CD8+ ones. Clones that contracted from day 15 to 85 had balanced CD4/CD8; later expanders were CD4+ biased.

TCRdb redid the calling of the 5' RACE reads with MiXCR, one entry per CDR3 protein. The table lists about 430,000 distinct CDR3 sequences, 20% to 25% of them singletons. There are 14 residues in the CDR3. Losses at the gene ends were 3 bases for V and 2 bases for J; bases not matched to a gene: 3. Germline V gene sequence: CDR1 KGHSH, CDR2 LQKENI. The material sequenced was PBMCs or a T cell subset sorted from them (not recorded which). V and J are TRBV18 and TRBJ1-2; 7 bases match TRBD1. The receptor was derived from an adult woman who had mild COVID-19 (a few samples of this study predate the infection). Cell type and time point are not known. Here the CDR3 reads CASSPGQLNYGYTF. The DNA of the CDR3 is TGTGCCAGCTCACCGGGACAGTTAAACTATGGCTACACCTTC.